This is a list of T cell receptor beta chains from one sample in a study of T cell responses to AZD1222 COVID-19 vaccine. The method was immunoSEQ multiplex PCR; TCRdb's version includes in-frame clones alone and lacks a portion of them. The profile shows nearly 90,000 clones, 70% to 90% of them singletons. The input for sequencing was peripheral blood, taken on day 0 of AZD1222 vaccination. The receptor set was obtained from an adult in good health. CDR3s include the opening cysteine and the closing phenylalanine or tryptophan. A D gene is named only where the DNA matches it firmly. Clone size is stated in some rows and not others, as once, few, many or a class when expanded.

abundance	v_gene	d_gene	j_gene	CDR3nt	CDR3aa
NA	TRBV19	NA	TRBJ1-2	TGTGCCAGTGCTGCATACCCCCAGGTGCGTCGGTATGGCTACACCTTC	CASAAYPQVRRYGYTF
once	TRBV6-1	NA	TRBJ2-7	TGTGCCAGCAGTGAAAGGGGACCCTCCTACGAGCAGTACTTC	CASSERGPSYEQYF
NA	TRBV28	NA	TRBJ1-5	TGTGCCAGCAGTTTAACAGCAAGCTATAGCAATCAGCCCCAGCATTTT	CASSLTASYSNQPQHF
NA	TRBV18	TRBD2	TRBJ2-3	TGTGCCAGCTCACCACAATGGACTAGCGGGAGCCCGGGAGATACGCAGTATTTT	CASSPQWTSGSPGDTQYF
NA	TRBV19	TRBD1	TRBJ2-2	TGTGCCAGTAGTATGCGACAGGGGCGAGGCGGGGAGCTGTTTTTT	CASSMRQGRGGELFF
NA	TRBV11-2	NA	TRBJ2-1	TGTGCCAGCAGCCTAGGCTACAATGAGCAGTTCTTC	CASSLGYNEQFF
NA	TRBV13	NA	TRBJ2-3	TGTGCCAGCAGCTTAGGCCGGTCAGTGCCAAGGGATACGCAGTATTTT	CASSLGRSVPRDTQYF
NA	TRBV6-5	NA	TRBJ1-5	TGTGCCAGCAGGTCCGATAGCAATCAGCCCCAGCATTTT	CASRSDSNQPQHF
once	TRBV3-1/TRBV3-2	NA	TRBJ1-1	TGTGCCAGCAGCCAAGATGCTCGGCCAAACACTGAAGCTTTCTTT	CASSQDARPNTEAFF
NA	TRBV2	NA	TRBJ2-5	TGTGCCAGCAAAGAGTCTGGAGAGACCCAGTACTTC	CASKESGETQYF
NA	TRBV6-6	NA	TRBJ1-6	TGTGCCAGCAGGGCGGGTTCACCCCTCCACTTT	CASRAGSPLHF
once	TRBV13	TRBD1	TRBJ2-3	TGTGCCAGCAGCTCAAAACAGGGGTTTTTGTCAGATACGCAGTATTTT	CASSSKQGFLSDTQYF
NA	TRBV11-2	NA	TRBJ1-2	TGTGCCAGCAGCTTATCGGGGTTTGGCTACACCTTC	CASSLSGFGYTF
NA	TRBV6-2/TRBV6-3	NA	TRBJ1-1	TGTGCCAGCAGTTACTCCCCTACGGGGGCGGATACTGAAGCTTTCTTT	CASSYSPTGADTEAFF
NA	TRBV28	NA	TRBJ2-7	TGTGCCAGCAGTTTTACCTACGAGCAGTACTTC	CASSFTYEQYF
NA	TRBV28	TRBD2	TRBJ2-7	TGTGCCAGCAGTTACGAATCGACCCCCACCGAGCGGGAGGGCCCCAGGTACGAGCAGTACTTC	CASSYESTPTEREGPRYEQYF
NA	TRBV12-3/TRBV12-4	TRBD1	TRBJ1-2	TGTGCCAGCACCTTGGGACAGGGTAAAGGCTACACCTTC	CASTLGQGKGYTF
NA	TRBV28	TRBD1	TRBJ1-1	TGTGCCAGCAGGCCCCCGGCGGGGACAGGGACTGAAGCTTTCTTT	CASRPPAGTGTEAFF
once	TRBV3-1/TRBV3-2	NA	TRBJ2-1	TGTGCCAGCAGCCAAGTTATGGCTACCACCTACAATGAGCAGTTCTTC	CASSQVMATTYNEQFF
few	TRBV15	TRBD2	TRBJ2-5	TGTGCCACCAGCACGACTAGCGCGCAGAGGACGTTTGAGGAGACCCAGTACTTC	CATSTTSAQRTFEETQYF
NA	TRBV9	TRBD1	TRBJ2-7	TGTGCCAGCAGCGCCTCGGACAGGGCCGAGGGGGAGCAGTACTTC	CASSASDRAEGEQYF
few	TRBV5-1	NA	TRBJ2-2	TGCGCCAGCAGCGAGAGCGCCTCAGGAGGTGGCGGGGAGCTGTTTTTT	CASSESASGGGGELFF
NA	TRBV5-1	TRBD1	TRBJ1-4	TGCGCCAGCAGCGGGTTCACCGGGACAGGGAACGAAAAACTGTTTTTT	CASSGFTGTGNEKLFF
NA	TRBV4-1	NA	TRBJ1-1	TGCGCCAGCAGCCAAAGAGGACAGTTGAACACTGAAGCTTTCTTT	CASSQRGQLNTEAFF
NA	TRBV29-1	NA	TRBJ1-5	TGCAGCGTTGAAGGGGGTAGCAATCAGCCCCAGCATTTT	CSVEGGSNQPQHF
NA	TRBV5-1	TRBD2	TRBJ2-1	TGCGCCAGCAGCACCCTAGCGGGAGGGGACAATGAGCAGTTCTTC	CASSTLAGGDNEQFF
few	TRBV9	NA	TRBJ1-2	TGTGCCAGCAGCAAAGACGGGAGGTTCCTCTCGGGCTACACCTTC	CASSKDGRFLSGYTF
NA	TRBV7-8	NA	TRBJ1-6	TGTGCCAGCAGCTTACAGACAAATTCACCCCTCCACTTT	CASSLQTNSPLHF
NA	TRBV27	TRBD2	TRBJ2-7	TGTGCCAGCAGTTTAGGGACTAGCTACGAGCAGTACTTC	CASSLGTSYEQYF
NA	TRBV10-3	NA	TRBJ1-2	TGTGCCATCAGCCGGGACGGTTATGGCTACACCTTC	CAISRDGYGYTF
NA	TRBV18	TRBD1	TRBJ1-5	TGTGCCAGCTCAGTAGGGGGCGAAGGCAATCAGCCCCAGCATTTT	CASSVGGEGNQPQHF
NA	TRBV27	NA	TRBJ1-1	TGTGCCAGCCTCGGGTTTGAGGCTTTCTTT	CASLGFEAFF
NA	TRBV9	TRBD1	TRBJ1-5	TGTGCCAGCAGCGTAGGGGCGGGACAGCCGAATCAGCCCCAGCATTTT	CASSVGAGQPNQPQHF
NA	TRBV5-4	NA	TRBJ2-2	TGTGCCAGCAACCCGCAGAACACCGGGGAGCTGTTTTTT	CASNPQNTGELFF
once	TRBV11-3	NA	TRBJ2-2	TGTGCCAGCAGCTCCTACACCGGGGAGCTGTTTTTT	CASSSYTGELFF
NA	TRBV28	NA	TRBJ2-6	TGTGCCAGCAGCGGAGGGACTTCTGGGGCCAACGTCCTGACTTTC	CASSGGTSGANVLTF
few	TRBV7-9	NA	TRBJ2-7	TGTGCCAGCGTACCGCGGTCGGGAGACGAGCAGTACTTC	CASVPRSGDEQYF
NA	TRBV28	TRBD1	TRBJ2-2	TGTGCCAGCAGTTTATGGGGAATGAGGGACAGGGCAAACACCGGGGAGCTGTTTTTT	CASSLWGMRDRANTGELFF
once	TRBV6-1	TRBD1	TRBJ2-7	TGTGCCGCGAAAAGGTCGGGACAGGGTTCTTCCGAGCAGTACTTC	CAAKRSGQGSSEQYF
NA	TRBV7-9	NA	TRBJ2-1	TGTGCCAGCAGCTTAGAACTAGGAGGCAATGAGCAGTTCTTC	CASSLELGGNEQFF
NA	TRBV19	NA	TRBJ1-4	TGTGCCAGTAGTCGAGTTCGGATGCATAATGAAAAACTGTTTTTT	CASSRVRMHNEKLFF
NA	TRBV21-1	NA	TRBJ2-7	TGTGCCAGCAGCACCCACCCCGCCTCCATCCACTCCTACGAGCAGTACTTC	CASSTHPASIHSYEQYF
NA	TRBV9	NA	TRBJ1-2	TGTGCCAGCAGCGTAGAGGCAAGCATGGGCTATGGCTACACCTTC	CASSVEASMGYGYTF
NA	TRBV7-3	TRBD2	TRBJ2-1	TGTGCCAGCAGCTTCGGGACTAGCGGGAGTGGCGAGCAGTTCTTC	CASSFGTSGSGEQFF
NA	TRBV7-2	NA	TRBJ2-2	TGTGCCAGCAGCCCCCGGAGAGGCGGGGAGCTGTTTTTT	CASSPRRGGELFF
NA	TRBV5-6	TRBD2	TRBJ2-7	TGTGCCAGCAGCATAGGCGGGAGGTCTGGGGACGAGCAGTACTTC	CASSIGGRSGDEQYF
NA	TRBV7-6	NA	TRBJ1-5	TGTGCCAGCAGCCCAAAGTGGGGACCCAATCAGCCCCAGCATTTT	CASSPKWGPNQPQHF
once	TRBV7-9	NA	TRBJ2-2	TGTGCCAGCATCCCAGGCGCCAGCACGAACACCGGGGAGCTGTTTTTT	CASIPGASTNTGELFF
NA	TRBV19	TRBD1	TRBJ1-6	TGTGCCAGTAGAACGGACAGGGGTCCTTCACCCCTCCACTTT	CASRTDRGPSPLHF
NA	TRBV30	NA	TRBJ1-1	TGTGCCTGGAGACCTCGCGGAGGGGGGAACACTGAAGCTTTCTTT	CAWRPRGGGNTEAFF
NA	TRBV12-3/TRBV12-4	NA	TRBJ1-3	TGTGCCAGCAGCAGGGGAGGAGGAAACACCATATATTTT	CASSRGGGNTIYF
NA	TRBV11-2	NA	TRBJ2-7	TGTGCCAGCAGCTCAGGCGGGACGGCGATGTACGAGCAGTACTTC	CASSSGGTAMYEQYF